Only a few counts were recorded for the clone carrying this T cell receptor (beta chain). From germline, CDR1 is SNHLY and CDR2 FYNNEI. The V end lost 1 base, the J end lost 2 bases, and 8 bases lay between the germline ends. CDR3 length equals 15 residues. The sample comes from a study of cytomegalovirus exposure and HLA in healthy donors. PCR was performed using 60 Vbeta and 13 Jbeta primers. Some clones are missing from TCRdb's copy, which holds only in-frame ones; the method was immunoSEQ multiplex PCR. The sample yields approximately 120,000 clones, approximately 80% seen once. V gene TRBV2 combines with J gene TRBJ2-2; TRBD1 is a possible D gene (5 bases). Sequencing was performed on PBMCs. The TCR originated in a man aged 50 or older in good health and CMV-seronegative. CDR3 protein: CASSEGRVNTGELFF. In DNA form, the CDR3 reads TGTGCCAGCAGTGAAGGCAGGGTCAACACCGGGGAGCTGTTTTTT.